What follows are 28 T cell receptor beta chains derived from one specimen sequenced in a study of T-cell reconstitution after alpha-beta-depleted transplantation in children. As it was prepared, the TCRbeta library received unique molecular identifiers. MiXCR, applied by TCRdb to the PCR reads, yields one record per CDR3 protein. The data show more than 100,000 distinct CDR3 sequences, 20% to 25% seen once. Material: PBMCs, mostly from graft donor cells, obtained 180 days after TCRalphabeta/CD19-depleted stem cell transplant. The receptors were gathered from a male patient between 2 and 9 years old who had a stem cell transplant for chronic granulomatous disease, so the T cells may come from the graft donor.

The V call is TRBV5-5, the J call TRBJ2-1, with D unresolved. CDR1 and CDR2 (germline): SGHKS, YYEKEE (reference sequence). V shed 1 base and J shed 6 bases, with 14 bases lying between them. This CDR3 is built from 15 residues. Here the CDR3 reads CASSLLTGQPNEQFF. In nucleotides, the CDR3 is TGTGCCAGCAGCTTGTTAACGGGCCAGCCCAATGAGCAGTTCTTC.

There are a few counts of this clonotype. This CDR3 is CATSRDLGRGRYEQYF. As DNA, the CDR3 is TGTGCCACCAGCAGAGATCTGGGCAGGGGAAGGTACGAGCAGTACTTC. The chain links TRBV15 to TRBJ2-7, with a tentative D call TRBD1 (6 bases). This CDR3 has 16 residues. The germline CDR1 and CDR2 sequences are LNHNV and YYDKDF (reference sequence). Deletions cut 0 bases from V and 4 bases from J, with 16 bases between.

With regard to this clonotype: An end of the junction differs from the germline gene, which may be a read error. The chain joins TRBV20-1 to TRBJ2-5, with 9 bases fitting TRBD1. The CDR3 length is 17 residues. Germline V gene lookup returns CDR1 DFQATT and CDR2 SNEGSKA (reference sequence). CDR3 coding DNA: TGCTGTGCCAATATACTGTCCCCGGGACAGGGTCAAGAGACCCAGTACTTC. This encodes CCANILSPGQGQETQYF.

This clonotype was found a few times. V is TRBV5-1 and J is TRBJ1-2, with D perhaps TRBD1 (6 bases). V lost 4 bases to trimming and J lost 8 bases, with 18 bases between them. From germline, CDR1 is SGHRS and CDR2 YFSETQ. The CDR3 covers 14 residues. The CDR3 coding sequence is TGCGCCAGCAGCGAAAGACAGGCCGCGCGGGGCTACACCTTC. Translation: CASSERQAARGYTF.

This clonotype was detected ten times or more. The chain is built from TRBV12-3 or TRBV12-4 and TRBJ2-7, with 7 bases identical to TRBD1. CDR3 length equals 17 residues. Trimming at V came to 8 bases and at J to 1 base, leaving 17 bases not matched to a gene. The CDR3 nucleotides read TGTGCCAGCCAAGGGGGCAGGTCAAAGACGAATTCCTACGAGCAGTACTTC. Translated, it gives CASQGGRSKTNSYEQYF.

The chain has TRBV29-1 and TRBJ2-1, with 9 bases aligning to TRBD1. CDR3 length: 16 amino acids. Trimming cost V 4 bases and J 4 bases; bases outside gene matches: 11. CDR1 and CDR2 (germline): SQVTM, ANQGSEA. DNA of the CDR3: TGCAGCGTTGTAGGGACGGACAGGGGCACGTACAATGAGCAGTTCTTC. Residues: CSVVGTDRGTYNEQFF.

The chain combines TRBV15 with TRBJ2-1, with 12 bases lining up with TRBD2. Unmatched junction bases numbered 4, after V lost 2 bases and J lost 5 bases. This CDR3 is 16 amino acids long. The germline CDR1 and CDR2 sequences are LNHNV and YYDKDF (reference sequence). The CDR3 sequence is CATSRSSGRANNEQFF. Here the CDR3 DNA reads TGTGCCACCAGCAGATCTAGCGGGAGGGCTAACAATGAGCAGTTCTTC.

This clonotype was picked up a small number of times. V and J are TRBV11-2 and TRBJ2-5; no reliable D call. This CDR3 has 11 amino acids. V was shortened by 1 base and J by 12 bases, with 9 bases between the two germline ends. CDR1 and CDR2 from the germline V gene are SGHAT and FQNNGV. The DNA of the CDR3 is TGTGCCAGCAGCTTAGGGACCCTAAAGTACTTC. As protein: CASSLGTLKYF.

This clonotype has ten or more counts. J is TRBJ2-1 and V is TRBV29-1, with TRBD1 as a possible D gene (5 bases). The germline gives CDR1 SQVTM, CDR2 ANQGSEA. The germline V and J ends were trimmed by 4 bases and 9 bases, with 10 bases remaining between them. The CDR3 has 11 residues. This CDR3 is CSVARASEQFF. The DNA of the CDR3 is TGCAGCGTTGCCAGGGCTAGTGAGCAGTTCTTC.

This clonotype showed up many times. The chain is built from TRBV24-1 and TRBJ2-3; no clear D gene. The CDR3 consists of 14 residues. The germline gives CDR1 KGHDR, CDR2 SFDVKD. V was pared by 0 bases and J by 2 bases, with 5 bases between. CDR3 nucleotides: TGTGCCACCAGTGATTTGCACTTCACAGATACGCAGTATTTT. Translation gives CATSDLHFTDTQYF.

This clonotype was counted many times. This chain links TRBV29-1 with TRBJ1-1; D is undetermined. Germline CDR1 is SQVTM and CDR2 is ANQGSEA. Trimming removed 3 bases from V and 10 bases from J, with 21 bases in between. The CDR3 runs to 14 residues. CDR3 protein: CSVDLVGEEVGAFF. CDR3 coding DNA: TGCAGCGTTGATTTGGTTGGGGAGGAGGTTGGAGCTTTCTTT.

V is TRBV27 and J is TRBJ2-7; maybe TRBD1 (6 bases). The germline V and J ends were trimmed by 3 bases and 2 bases, with 14 bases remaining between them. Germline CDR1 is MNHEY and CDR2 is SMNVEV (reference sequence). CDR3 size: 15 residues. CDR3 coding DNA: TGTGCCAGCAGTTTGGCAGGGGCGAAAACCTACGAGCAGTACTTC. Translation: CASSLAGAKTYEQYF.

The chain uses TRBV29-1 and TRBJ2-3; 12 bases are a match to TRBD1. J gave up 5 bases and V 8 bases, and 8 bases lay outside the gene matches. Germline loops: CDR1 SQVTM, CDR2 ANQGSEA. This CDR3 region has 14 residues. CDR3 in DNA: TGCAGCCAGCCGGGACAGGGGGCCGGAGATACGCAGTATTTT. This translates into CSQPGQGAGDTQYF.

This sequence joins TRBV12-3 or TRBV12-4 and TRBJ2-1; 10 positions match TRBD2. The length of the CDR3 is 17 residues. V shed 3 bases, J shed 0 bases, and the junction held 5 bases outside the gene matches. The CDR3 loop is CASSFASGGFSYNEQFF. CDR3 nucleotides: TGTGCCAGCAGTTTCGCTAGCGGGGGATTCTCCTACAATGAGCAGTTCTTC.

At least ten counts were recorded for this clonotype. The V call is TRBV3-1, the J call TRBJ2-7; 9 bases agree with TRBD2. The CDR3 runs 15 residues. The germline V gene encodes CDR1 LGHDT and CDR2 YNNKEL (reference sequence). J lost 2 bases, V lost 6 bases, and 8 bases had no gene match. The CDR3: CASRSSGTITYEQYF. Here the CDR3 DNA reads TGTGCCAGCAGGTCTAGCGGGACTATTACCTACGAGCAGTACTTC.

The V gene is TRBV5-5, the J gene TRBJ2-1; tentative D call: TRBD2 (5 bases). Germline CDR1 and CDR2: SGHKS and YYEKEE (reference sequence). The CDR3 has 15 residues. V dropped 1 base and J dropped 1 base, with 9 bases sitting between them. The chain's CDR3 is CASSLLAGSYNEQFF. The CDR3 nucleotides are TGTGCCAGCAGCTTGCTTGCGGGTTCCTACAATGAGCAGTTCTTC.

On this clonotype itself: Sequence at one end of the junction differs from germline and may be a read error. The rearrangement uses TRBV20-1 and TRBJ2-1; the match to TRBD2 covers 13 bases. This CDR3 is 16 amino acids long. Germline values: CDR1 DFQATT, CDR2 SNEGSKA (reference sequence). The CDR3 DNA reads as TGCTGTGCTAGAGATCTGACTAGCGGGGGGTACAATGAGCAGTTCTTC. Protein: CCARDLTSGGYNEQFF.

This clonotype was recorded many times. The chain is built from TRBV20-1 and TRBJ2-3; D is unresolved. The CDR3 runs 14 residues. Germline CDR1 DFQATT, CDR2 SNEGSKA (reference sequence). Deletions cut 3 bases from V and 0 bases from J, with 10 bases between. CDR3 residues: CSASWLTSTDTQYF. The CDR3 coding sequence is TGCAGTGCTAGTTGGCTAACTAGCACAGATACGCAGTATTTT.

This clonotype was counted at least ten times. This sequence joins TRBV20-1 and TRBJ2-3, with TRBD2 matching over 7 bases. Germline trimming cut 1 base from V and 4 bases from J; bases unmatched to any gene: 14. Germline CDR1 is DFQATT and CDR2 is SNEGSKA (reference sequence). The CDR3 runs to 17 residues. The CDR3 DNA reads TGCAGTGCTAGAGTCCTCGAGCGGGGCTTTCCCCCAGATACGCAGTATTTT. It codes for CSARVLERGFPPDTQYF.

This chain connects TRBV7-3 to TRBJ2-3, with TRBD1 matching 9 bases. Germline lookup yields CDR1 SGHTA and CDR2 FQGTGA. This CDR3 is 15 amino acids long. V dropped 5 bases and J dropped 6; count of bases not matched to a gene: 9. The DNA for the CDR3 is TGTGCCAGCAGCCCCGACAGGGGGGCAAGGGATACGCAGTATTTT. This encodes CASSPDRGARDTQYF.

The chain uses TRBV20-1 and TRBJ2-7; D is unclear. The V end was cut by 5 bases, the J end by 0 bases, with 11 bases between. The CDR3 runs to 13 residues. Germline CDR1 and CDR2: DFQATT and SNEGSKA (reference sequence). For the CDR3, the DNA is TGCAGTGCTCTCAGCCCGGTCTCCTACGAGCAGTACTTC. It encodes CSALSPVSYEQYF.

This clonotype has a handful of counts. This chain joins TRBV12-3 or TRBV12-4 and TRBJ2-1, with 8 positions matching TRBD1. Trimming took 4 bases from V and 4 from J; bases not matched to a gene: 6. The CDR3 sequence is 15 residues long. CDR3 in amino acids: CASSSEGTGYNEQFF. CDR3 nucleotide sequence: TGTGCCAGCAGTTCCGAGGGGACAGGATACAATGAGCAGTTCTTC.

This clonotype was detected many times. J is TRBJ2-7 and V is TRBV4-2; 9 bases are a match to TRBD1. CDR3 length: 15 residues. Germline V CDR1 and CDR2: LGHNA, YNFKEQ. With V trimmed by 3 bases and J by 6 bases, 9 bases remained unmatched. CDR3 loop: CASSHEPGQGGEQYF. CDR3 nucleotides: TGTGCCAGCAGCCACGAACCGGGACAGGGAGGCGAGCAGTACTTC.

This clonotype was observed at least ten times. The chain is built from TRBV20-1 and TRBJ2-5, with TRBD1 identical over 9 bases. The CDR3 consists of 17 residues. After removal of 0 bases from V and 2 bases from J, the junction contained 10 bases not matched to a gene. The germline V gene encodes CDR1 DFQATT and CDR2 SNEGSKA (reference sequence). The CDR3 protein is CSAREPQDRGVQETQYF. CDR3 nucleotide sequence: TGCAGTGCTAGAGAACCCCAGGACAGGGGCGTACAAGAGACCCAGTACTTC.

This clonotype was seen many times. The chain couples TRBV20-1 to TRBJ2-1; D is ambiguous. The CDR3 consists of 12 residues. The V gene's germline CDR1 is DFQATT and CDR2 SNEGSKA (reference sequence). V was shortened by 1 base and J by 9 bases, with 10 bases between the two germline ends. The CDR3 sequence: CSARALRVEQFF. Here the CDR3 DNA reads TGCAGTGCTAGAGCTTTGCGTGTTGAGCAGTTCTTC.

The count of this clonotype is one. The genes are TRBV5-1 and TRBJ2-1; maybe TRBD2 (5 bases). Trimming took 4 bases from V and 4 from J, leaving 18 bases between them. The CDR3 runs 16 residues. Germline V gene lookup returns CDR1 SGHRS and CDR2 YFSETQ. Written as DNA, the CDR3 is TGCGCCAGCAGCCCACTTATTGACTTAGCGTACAATGAGCAGTTCTTC. It encodes CASSPLIDLAYNEQFF.

V is TRBV29-1 and J is TRBJ2-3; TRBD2 matches 12 bases. The CDR3 is 14 amino acids. Trimming cost V 7 bases and J 4 bases; bases outside gene matches: 6. Germline V gene lookup returns CDR1 SQVTM and CDR2 ANQGSEA. The CDR3 sequence is CSAPTSGGPDTQYF. CDR3 bases: TGCAGCGCCCCTACTAGCGGGGGGCCAGATACGCAGTATTTT.

This clonotype was counted a few times. Relative to the germline gene, one junction end is altered; a read error may explain this. This sequence joins TRBV12-3 or TRBV12-4 and TRBJ1-1; unclear D gene. The CDR3 runs 14 residues. CDR3 in amino acids: CASSPFPGNSEAFF. Here the CDR3 DNA reads TGTGCCAGCAGCCCATTTCCGGGGAACAGTGAAGCTTTCTTT.